Presented here are 28 T cell receptor beta chains from one specimen sequenced in a study of CD8 T cells in ankylosing spondylitis. TCRdb fed the 5' RACE reads into MiXCR, producing one record per CDR3 protein. Among a few hundred thousand distinct CDR3 sequences, 20% were seen once, and the ten largest hold 3.5% to 4.5%. The sample taken for sequencing was blood, either unsorted or a sorted T cell fraction (not recorded which). All receptors come from a female donor with ankylosing spondylitis or in good health (not recorded which).

This chain uses TRBV19 with TRBJ1-5; no reliable D call. Germline V gene data show CDR1 as LNHDA and CDR2 as SQIVND (reference sequence). Trimming removed 3 bases at V and 4 bases at J, with 13 bases between. The CDR3 is 15 amino acids. The CDR3 nucleotides are TGTGCCAGTAGTATCGGCCTTGGTAGGAATCAGCCCCAGCATTTT. Amino acids: CASSIGLGRNQPQHF.

The sample holds many counts of this clonotype. This chain uses TRBV20-1 with TRBJ2-7; no reliable D call. V was pared by 6 bases and J by 3 bases, with 6 bases between. This CDR3 has 10 residues. Germline CDR1 DFQATT, CDR2 SNEGSKA (reference sequence). CDR3: CSAGNYEQYF. CDR3 in DNA: TGCAGTGCAGGGAACTACGAGCAGTACTTC.

The V gene is TRBV20-1, the J gene TRBJ2-1; D unclear. Trimming took off 3 bases at V and 3 bases at J, with 12 bases between the two ends. The CDR3 covers 14 residues. Germline V gene lookup returns CDR1 DFQATT and CDR2 SNEGSKA (reference sequence). CDR3 region: CSASPPKGYNEQFF. DNA for the CDR3: TGCAGTGCTAGTCCACCTAAGGGCTACAATGAGCAGTTCTTC.

This clonotype appeared a few times. The chain has TRBV28 and TRBJ1-2, with D possibly matching TRBD1 (5 bases). The CDR3 has 19 amino acids. The V gene lost 3 bases and the J gene lost 4 bases, with 27 bases spanning the gap. Per the germline V gene, CDR1 is MDHEN and CDR2 is SYDVKM. The CDR3 loop reads CASSFPTWRKADDSYGYTF. The CDR3 DNA follows: TGTGCCAGCAGTTTTCCTACTTGGAGGAAGGCGGACGACAGCTATGGCTACACCTTC.

The V gene is TRBV6-1, the J gene TRBJ1-1; maybe TRBD1 (5 bases). Germline assignment: CDR1 MNHNS and CDR2 SASEGT. This CDR3 region has 14 residues. The germline V and J ends were trimmed by 8 bases and 6 bases, with 19 bases remaining between them. For the CDR3, the DNA is TGTGCCAGCGTCCCGGGGGAAGTAAGGTCTGAAGCTTTCTTT. Encoded protein: CASVPGEVRSEAFF.

This clonotype has at least ten counts. This chain connects TRBV28 to TRBJ2-5; the match to TRBD2 covers 8 bases. V shed 4 bases, J shed 1 base, and the junction held 20 bases outside the gene matches. From germline, CDR1 is MDHEN and CDR2 SYDVKM. This CDR3 spans 20 amino acids. CDR3 loop: CASSCPQDGLAGCLQETQYF. The CDR3 bases are TGTGCCAGCAGTTGTCCTCAGGACGGGCTAGCGGGCTGCCTCCAAGAGACCCAGTACTTC. Looking up the rest from reference TRBV28 and TRBJ2-5 gives the full variable domain: DVKVTQSSRYLVKRTGEKVFLECVQDMDHENMFWYRQDPGLGLRLIYFSYDVKMKEKGDIPEGYSVSREKKERFSLILESASTNQTSMYLCASSCPQDGLAGCLQETQYFGPGTRLLVL.

The rearrangement joins TRBV9 to TRBJ2-3; D possibly corresponds to TRBD1 (5 bases). Trimming took off 0 bases at V and 0 bases at J, with 8 bases between the two ends. The CDR3 totals 15 residues. The V gene's germline CDR1 is SGDLS and CDR2 YYNGEE. The CDR3: CASSVGGASTDTQYF. CDR3 sequence (DNA): TGTGCCAGCAGCGTAGGTGGGGCTAGCACAGATACGCAGTATTTT.

To note about this clonotype: The germline gene is not matched at one end of the junction; a read error may be the cause. This chain joins TRBV7-1 and TRBJ2-3; possibly TRBD1 for D (5 bases). TRBV7-1 is flagged as an ORF with uncertain function. CDR3 length: 15 residues. In nucleotides, the CDR3 is TGTGCCAGCAGTTCAGTCAGGGTGAACACAGATACGCAGTATTTT. Translated: CASSSVRVNTDTQYF.

In its sample, this clonotype was seen once. This chain links TRBV4-3 with TRBJ2-3, with no clear D. This CDR3 has 13 residues. V was trimmed by 0 bases and J by 4 bases, leaving 5 bases between them. In germline, CDR1 is LGHNA, CDR2 YSLEER. The CDR3 sequence: CASSQEVADTQYF. DNA for the CDR3: TGCGCCAGCAGCCAAGAGGTTGCAGATACGCAGTATTTT.

This clonotype was seen at least ten times. The chain joins TRBV20-1 to TRBJ2-7; 8 bases fit TRBD1. Per the germline V gene, CDR1 is DFQATT and CDR2 is SNEGSKA (reference sequence). This CDR3 region has 14 residues. Trimming cost V 1 base and J 2 bases; bases outside gene matches: 4. The CDR3 spells CSARAGTGPYEQYF. CDR3 nucleotide sequence: TGCAGTGCTAGAGCCGGGACAGGACCCTACGAGCAGTACTTC.

The chain is built from TRBV5-8 and TRBJ2-6; D could derive from TRBD1 or TRBD2 (5 bases each). Trimming cost V 4 bases and J 0 bases, with 14 bases left between them. Germline V gene data show CDR1 as SGHTS and CDR2 as YDEGEE. This CDR3 has 17 amino acids. CDR3 DNA: TGTGCCAGCAGCCCGCTGACAGACTACTCTGGGGCCAACGTCCTGACTTTC. Its translation is CASSPLTDYSGANVLTF.

This chain links TRBV27 with TRBJ2-1, with 14 bases aligning to TRBD2. The CDR3 runs to 16 residues. The germline CDR1 and CDR2 sequences are MNHEY and SMNVEV (reference sequence). V gave up 5 bases and J gave up 6 bases; unmatched junction bases: 6. The CDR3 DNA reads as TGTGCCAGCAGTCCTCGACTAGCGGGAGGGGCCAATGAGCAGTTCTTC. Translated, it gives CASSPRLAGGANEQFF.

The V call is TRBV5-1, the J call TRBJ2-7; 8 nucleotides agree with TRBD1. The CDR3 consists of 14 residues. CDR1 is SGHRS and CDR2 is YFSETQ in the germline V gene. The V segment lost 0 bases and the J segment 3 bases; nucleotides outside the gene matches: 2. CDR3 DNA: TGCGCCAGCAGCTTGGGGACAGGGCGCTACGAGCAGTACTTC. It is translated as CASSLGTGRYEQYF.

This sequence joins TRBV7-2 and TRBJ1-2; unclear D gene. Germline V lookup: CDR1 SGHTA, CDR2 FQGNSA. The CDR3 is 12 amino acids. The V end was cut by 5 bases, the J end by 3 bases, with 7 bases between. The CDR3 nucleotides are TGTGCCAGCAGCCCGGATTACTATGGCTACACCTTC. Protein product: CASSPDYYGYTF. Full variable domain (remainder filled in from reference TRBV7-2 and TRBJ1-2): GAGVSQSPSNKVTEKGKDVELRCDPISGHTALYWYRQSLGQGLEFLIYFQGNSAPDKSGLPSDRFSAERTGGSVSTLTIQRTQQEDSAVYLCASSPDYYGYTFGSGTRLTVV.

The chain is built from TRBV5-1 and TRBJ2-3, with unresolved D. V dropped 2 bases and J dropped 2 bases, with 6 bases sitting between them. CDR3 length: 13 residues. Germline values: CDR1 SGHRS, CDR2 YFSETQ. CDR3 sequence (DNA): TGCGCCAGCAGCTTTCAGAACACAGATACGCAGTATTTT. Amino acids: CASSFQNTDTQYF.

The chain is built from TRBV7-6 and TRBJ1-3, with D tentatively TRBD1 (6 bases). The CDR3 extends over 16 amino acids. Germline-derived CDR1 and CDR2 are SGHVS and FNYEAQ. Trimming took 5 bases from V and 1 from J, leaving 15 bases between them. This CDR3 is CASSKTWGRSGNTIYF. In DNA form, the CDR3 reads TGTGCCAGCAGCAAAACTTGGGGGCGTTCTGGAAACACCATATATTTT.

This clonotype was recorded a few times. CDR3 sequence: CASSQDLVGDRGRETQYF. The DNA of the CDR3 is TGCGCCAGCAGCCAAGATCTAGTGGGGGACAGGGGGAGAGAGACCCAGTACTTC. The V gene is TRBV4-3, the J gene TRBJ2-5; TRBD1 matches 11 bases. The length of the CDR3 is 18 residues. V shed 0 bases and J 4 bases; nucleotides not matched to a gene: 10. CDR1 is LGHNA, CDR2 YSLEER, per germline.

This clonotype appeared a few times. The chain employs TRBV29-1 and TRBJ2-5; D might be TRBD2 (5 bases). V was cut by 5 bases and J by 4 bases, with 14 bases left in between. The V gene's germline CDR1 is SQVTM and CDR2 ANQGSEA. This CDR3 is built from 13 residues. CDR3 coding DNA: TGCAGCGTTCGGGATTCGATCGGAGAGACCCAGTACTTC. This codes for CSVRDSIGETQYF.

V is TRBV5-1 and J is TRBJ2-7; 8 bases fit TRBD2. The V segment lost 0 bases and the J segment 1 base; nucleotides outside the gene matches: 0. This CDR3 comprises 14 residues. The germline CDR1 and CDR2 sequences are SGHRS and YFSETQ. CDR3 sequence (DNA): TGCGCCAGCAGCTTGGGCGGGAGGTCCTACGAGCAGTACTTC. It encodes CASSLGGRSYEQYF.

The J gene is TRBJ2-7, the V gene TRBV9, with 9 bases lining up with TRBD1. Germline V CDR1 and CDR2: SGDLS, YYNGEE. The CDR3 is 15 amino acids. The junction had 10 bases not matched to a gene; V was cut back by 3 bases and J by 6 bases. CDR3 amino acids: CASSAPGGTGTEQYF. The CDR3 region has the DNA TGTGCCAGCAGCGCACCAGGGGGGACAGGGACCGAGCAGTACTTC.

The rearrangement links TRBV12-3 or TRBV12-4 to TRBJ2-2; TRBD2 is a possible D gene (6 bases). The ends were cut back, 7 bases at V and 5 bases at J, with 14 bases in the middle. The CDR3 length is 14 residues. The CDR3 region is CASTKGRETGELFF. Written as DNA, the CDR3 is TGTGCCAGCACGAAGGGTCGGGAGACCGGGGAGCTGTTTTTT.

The V call is TRBV27, the J call TRBJ1-2; D remains unclear. The CDR3 is 14 residues long. Trimming stripped 0 bases from V and 8 bases from J, with 13 bases between. The germline CDR1 and CDR2 sequences are MNHEY and SMNVEV (reference sequence). CDR3 in amino acids: CASSLSTNSRGYTF. In nucleotides, the CDR3 is TGTGCCAGCAGTTTATCCACGAACAGCCGAGGCTACACCTTC.

This clonotype showed up many times. V is TRBV6-1 and J is TRBJ2-3; no firm D call. V gave up 6 bases and J gave up 5 bases, with 12 bases separating them. Germline V CDR1 and CDR2: MNHNS, SASEGT. This CDR3 is built from 13 residues. CDR3 sequence: CASSLNHGDTQYF. The CDR3 DNA reads TGTGCCAGCAGCCTTAACCACGGAGATACGCAGTATTTT.

There are a few counts of this clonotype. The chain links TRBV4-3 to TRBJ2-6, with D possibly TRBD1 on 5 matching bases. Germline CDR1 LGHNA, CDR2 YSLEER. The ends were cut back, 0 bases at V and 4 bases at J, with 16 bases in the middle. This CDR3 contains 18 residues. The CDR3 region has the DNA TGCGCCAGCAGCCAAGATATCCTCGTAGGGGCCGGGGCCAACGTCCTGACTTTC. Protein: CASSQDILVGAGANVLTF.

In this sample, this clonotype turned up a few times. The chain combines TRBV6-2 or TRBV6-3 with TRBJ2-7, with 7 bases aligning to TRBD2. From germline, CDR1 is MNHEY and CDR2 SVGEGT. Trimming at V came to 5 bases and at J to 3 bases, leaving 4 bases not matched to a gene. This CDR3 region has 13 residues. CDR3 protein: CASSDTSDYEQYF. The DNA for the CDR3 is TGTGCCAGCAGTGACACTAGCGACTACGAGCAGTACTTC.

This clonotype was found a few times. The rearrangement links TRBV7-9 to TRBJ1-1; D is possibly TRBD1 (5 bases). The germline gives CDR1 SEHNR, CDR2 FQNEAQ (reference sequence). Trimming pared 4 bases from V and 5 bases from J, leaving 17 bases between. The CDR3 consists of 15 residues. The CDR3 DNA is TGTGCCAGCAGCTCGGGGCTCGCCGGGGATACTGAAGCTTTCTTT. Translation: CASSSGLAGDTEAFF.

This clonotype was detected many times. The chain is built from TRBV7-2 and TRBJ2-5; no definite D call. Germline V gives CDR1 SGHTA, CDR2 FQGNSA. V was trimmed by 1 base and J by 2 bases, leaving 5 bases between them. The CDR3 spans 13 residues. DNA for the CDR3: TGTGCCAGCAGCTTAGGCCCTCAAGAGACCCAGTACTTC. Translating gives CASSLGPQETQYF.

The CDR3 loop reads CASRTGFGEQYF. The CDR3 nucleotides are TGTGCCAGCAGAACAGGTTTCGGCGAGCAGTACTTC. This chain uses TRBV12-3 or TRBV12-4 with TRBJ2-7; D is possibly TRBD1 (5 bases). Trimming removed 6 bases from V and 6 bases from J, with 12 bases in between. CDR3 length: 12 amino acids.